The entry below describes one T cell receptor (beta chain). Seattle cases were enrolled at active infection and followed longitudinally. As handled by the study authors: Reference gene primer amplification in the assay estimated nucleated cell counts. The table came from immunoSEQ multiplex PCR; TCRdb's copy has only in-frame clones and leaves some out. For V, J and clone size, that table is used; D and trimming come from the DNA. The sample gives around 300,000 clones, around 90% of which show up once; 2.9% is in the top ten. The data originate from a study of blood T cell repertoires in COVID-19. Study context: Material from acute and convalescent COVID-19 was sourced from the United States, Italy and Spain. T cells, B-cell-depleted T cells, or PBMCs supplied cDNA or gDNA.

The CDR3 covers 15 residues. Germline CDR1 is SGHDT and CDR2 is YYEEEE. The ends lost 3 bases at V and 3 bases at J; junction bases unmatched: 4. Sequences were obtained from peripheral blood. The chain combines TRBV5-6 with TRBJ2-1; 9 bases match TRBD1. The sequence was collected from a woman in her 30s with COVID-19, enrolled during active disease. CDR3 amino acids: CASSSGTGSYNEQFF. CDR3 coding DNA: TGTGCCAGCAGCTCCGGGACAGGGAGCTACAATGAGCAGTTCTTC.